The 18 T cell receptor beta chains listed next were all sequenced from one sample in a study of blood T cell repertoires in COVID-19. Some clones are missing from TCRdb's copy, which holds only in-frame ones; the method was immunoSEQ multiplex PCR. Of 450,000 or so clones detected, about nine tenths appear once; the ten largest clones hold more than 0.55%. The sample was PBMCs or T cells enriched from blood (not recorded which). These receptor sequences come from a man aged 18 to 29 who had recovered from COVID-19.

V usage is TRBV5-1 and J usage is TRBJ1-2, with a possible D match to TRBD1 (6 bases). CDR1 is SGHRS, CDR2 YFSETQ, per germline. The ends were cut back, 4 bases at V and 8 bases at J, with 18 bases in the middle. This CDR3 is 14 amino acids long. The CDR3 protein is CASSPVAGALGYTF. Written as DNA, the CDR3 is TGCGCCAGCAGCCCGGTGGCAGGGGCGCTGGGCTACACCTTC.

This clone came up once. This chain uses TRBV24-1 with TRBJ2-3, with D possibly matching TRBD2 (6 bases). Germline CDR1 is KGHDR and CDR2 is SFDVKD. The length of the CDR3 is 16 residues. The V end was cut by 0 bases, the J end by 2 bases, with 11 bases between. The CDR3 is CATSDLAGSSTDTQYF. For the CDR3, the DNA is TGTGCCACCAGTGATTTGGCGGGATCATCCACAGATACGCAGTATTTT.

The chain combines TRBV10-3 with TRBJ2-7, with D perhaps TRBD2 (6 bases). CDR1 ENHRY and CDR2 SYGVKD come from the germline V gene. Trimming pared 3 bases from V and 4 bases from J, leaving 19 bases between. The length of the CDR3 is 16 residues. CDR3 amino acids: CAISDTSGTGGYEQYF. The CDR3 DNA is TGTGCCATCAGTGATACGTCCGGGACCGGGGGTTACGAGCAGTACTTC.

The V call is TRBV2, the J call TRBJ2-1; 15 nucleotides line up with TRBD2. The CDR3 is 15 residues long. The germline gives CDR1 SNHLY, CDR2 FYNNEI. With V trimmed by 7 bases and J by 9 bases, 7 bases remained unmatched. The CDR3 loop is CASNGLAGGLGEQFF. CDR3 nucleotides: TGTGCCAGCAATGGACTAGCGGGGGGGCTTGGTGAGCAGTTCTTC.

The chain couples TRBV28 to TRBJ1-5; D gene uncertain. V shed 3 bases and J shed 7 bases, with 7 bases lying between them. The germline V gene encodes CDR1 MDHEN and CDR2 SYDVKM. This CDR3 has 12 residues. CDR3 protein: CASSFSPQPQHF. The CDR3 DNA follows: TGTGCCAGCAGTTTCAGTCCCCAGCCCCAGCATTTT.

The chain has TRBV3-1 (or the pseudogene TRBV3-2) and TRBJ2-2; 7 positions agree with TRBD1. CDR1 and CDR2 (germline): LGHDT, YNNKEL (reference sequence). The CDR3 runs to 16 residues. J lost 6 bases, V lost 2 bases, and 9 bases had no gene match. The CDR3 bases are TGTGCCAGCAGCCAAAAACTGACAGGGAAGGCCGGGGAGCTGTTTTTT. This sequence encodes CASSQKLTGKAGELFF.

Notes on this clone: Because it lacks the conserved phenylalanine or tryptophan at the end, this CDR3 is likely a read error. It is unclear where the CDR3 begins or ends on the DNA, so no DNA is shown, and the CDR3 is as TCRdb lists it. This chain connects TRBV2 to TRBJ1-1; the table names TRBD1, a call not compared with the DNA. The CDR3 is 12 residues long, ends included. From germline, CDR1 is SNHLY and CDR2 FYNNEI. Here the CDR3 reads CASSLTGHTLGL.

This clone was picked up a small number of times. The chain links TRBV7-8 to TRBJ1-2; D remains unclear. CDR1 and CDR2 (germline): SGHVS, FQNEAQ. The CDR3 is made up of 15 amino acids. Trimming cost V 1 base and J 5 bases, with 14 bases left between them. The CDR3 DNA follows: TGTGCCAGCAGCTTAGGTGTGGGCTCCTCATATGGCTACACCTTC. Translating gives CASSLGVGSSYGYTF.

The rearrangement joins TRBV18 to TRBJ1-1; D may be TRBD1 (6 bases). Germline V CDR1 and CDR2: KGHSH, LQKENI. Deletions cut 1 base from V and 0 bases from J, with 9 bases between. The CDR3 length is 15 residues. The CDR3 nucleotides read TGTGCCAGCTCACCACTGCAGGGGCTGAACACTGAAGCTTTCTTT. Its translation: CASSPLQGLNTEAFF.

The CDR3 DNA sequence: TGTGCCAGCAGCCGACAGGGTGTTGATCAGCCCCAGCATTTT. Residues: CASSRQGVDQPQHF. The chain joins TRBV7-9 to TRBJ1-5; 7 bases fit TRBD1. The junction had 6 bases not matched to a gene; V was cut back by 5 bases and J by 5 bases. From germline, CDR1 is SEHNR and CDR2 FQNEAQ (reference sequence). The CDR3 length is 14 residues.

This chain uses TRBV2 with TRBJ1-4; 8 bases fit TRBD1. The CDR3 length is 14 residues. The junction had 8 bases not matched to a gene; V was cut back by 6 bases and J by 8 bases. Per the germline V gene, CDR1 is SNHLY and CDR2 is FYNNEI. The CDR3 DNA sequence: TGTGCCAGCAGGAAGGACAGGGCCAGCGAAAAACTGTTTTTT. Protein: CASRKDRASEKLFF.

This chain links TRBV12-3 or TRBV12-4 with TRBJ2-7; TRBD1 might be the D (7 bases). This CDR3 has 13 residues. Trimming pared 6 bases from V and 5 bases from J, leaving 14 bases between. The CDR3 DNA reads as TGTGCCAGCAGAAGACAGGGACTCCACGAGCAGTACTTC. This gives the protein CASRRQGLHEQYF.

The table lists this clone with a count of one. The chain combines TRBV28 with TRBJ1-2, with TRBD1 identical over 9 bases. The CDR3 totals 15 residues. Germline V gives CDR1 MDHEN, CDR2 SYDVKM. V was clipped by 5 bases and J by 4 bases; unmatched bases: 8. As DNA, the CDR3 is TGTGCCAGCAGTACGCGACAGGGGGATGGCTATGGCTACACCTTC. This translates into CASSTRQGDGYGYTF.

The chain uses TRBV24-1 and TRBJ2-3; D gene uncertain. Per germline, CDR1 KGHDR and CDR2 SFDVKD. The CDR3 runs 13 residues. Deletions cut 5 bases from V and 6 bases from J, with 11 bases between. This CDR3 is CATSGSIGDTQYF. In DNA, the CDR3 is TGTGCCACCAGTGGCTCCATTGGCGATACGCAGTATTTT.

The V and J genes are TRBV7-8 and TRBJ1-1; 9 bases fit TRBD1. The trim removed 0 bases at V and 11 bases at J, leaving 7 bases unmatched. Germline CDR1 SGHVS, CDR2 FQNEAQ. This CDR3 has 14 amino acids. The CDR3 loop is CASSLATRTGEAFF. For the CDR3, the DNA is TGTGCCAGCAGCTTAGCCACCCGGACAGGGGAGGCTTTCTTT.

This clone was recorded once. The chain is built from TRBV5-1 and TRBJ1-6, with 9 bases matching TRBD1. V dropped 4 bases and J dropped 5; count of bases not matched to a gene: 4. The CDR3 length is 15 residues. Germline-derived CDR1 and CDR2 are SGHRS and YFSETQ. CDR3 residues: CASSSRDRDNSPLHF. CDR3 DNA sequence: TGCGCCAGCAGCAGCCGGGACAGGGATAATTCACCCCTCCACTTT.

The CDR3 region is CASSLEGASGGYTF. The CDR3 bases are TGTGCCAGCAGCTTAGAAGGGGCGTCAGGTGGCTACACCTTC. The gene calls are TRBV11-2 and TRBJ1-2; maybe TRBD1 (5 bases). The germline V gene has CDR1 SGHAT and CDR2 FQNNGV. V shed 0 bases and J shed 7 bases, with 12 bases lying between them. This CDR3 has 14 amino acids. Based on the CDR3 plus reference TRBV11-2 and TRBJ1-2, the full variable domain is EAGVAQSPRYKIIEKRQSVAFWCNPISGHATLYWYQQILGQGPKLLIQFQNNGVVDDSQLPKDRFSAERLKGVDSTLKIQPAKLEDSAVYLCASSLEGASGGYTFGSGTRLTVV.

The genes are TRBV19 and TRBJ1-5; 7 positions agree with TRBD1. CDR1 is LNHDA and CDR2 is SQIVND in the germline V gene (reference sequence). The CDR3 contains 19 residues. V was pared by 0 bases and J by 3 bases, with 14 bases of the junction left unmatched. The CDR3 DNA reads TGTGCCAGTAGTATAGATCAAGGAAGGGGGCTAATACACAATCAGCCCCAGCATTTT. It specifies CASSIDQGRGLIHNQPQHF.